The sequence of this T cell receptor (beta chain) was determined in a study of blood T cells in healthy people across ages. Study outcomes and limitations: As age increased, TCR beta diversity per million T cells fell in a roughly linear fashion. The study lacked donor CMV status, which possibly confounded expanded clonotype changes. The percentage of naive T cells correlated strongly with TCR beta diversity. The long-lived group displayed more naive CD4+ cells, plus higher diversity, than the aged donors did.

The second PCR ran about 6 to 11 cycles with a sample-barcoded 5' primer and J-beta primers. TCRdb analysed the 5' RACE reads with MiXCR anew, one entry per CDR3 protein. The sample carries around 2 million distinct CDR3 sequences, around 40% recorded once. This clonotype was counted between two and nine times. Its antigen is undetermined. Source material: blood. The sequence derives from a human donor in good health.

CDR3 sequence: CASSYSDSGNQPQHF. CDR3 coding DNA: TGTGCCAGCAGCTATAGCGACAGCGGCAATCAGCCCCAGCATTTT. This rearrangement joins TRBV7-3 to TRBJ1-5, with D perhaps matching TRBD1 (5 bases). The CDR3 totals 15 residues. The germline V gene encodes CDR1 SGHTA and CDR2 FQGTGA. The germline V and J ends were trimmed by 4 bases and 2 bases, with 12 bases remaining between them.